This T cell receptor beta chain was sequenced in a study of control samples from healthy donors and cancer patients. The table came from immunoSEQ multiplex PCR; TCRdb's copy has only in-frame clones and leaves some out. The sample has about 160,000 clones, 70% to 90% seen once; the top ten hold approximately 12%. Germline-derived CDR1 and CDR2 are LGHNA and YNFKEQ. The CDR3 sequence is 18 residues long. The V and J ends lost 1 base and 4 bases, in that order; junction bases with no gene match: 11. The V gene is TRBV4-2, the J gene TRBJ2-2; TRBD2 matches at 8 bases. The receptor was derived from a young man in good health. Sequenced material: blood. The CDR3 DNA sequence: TGTGCCAGCAGCCAAGCGCGTAAAATAGCGGGGTTCACCGGGGAGCTGTTTTTT. This translates into CASSQARKIAGFTGELFF.